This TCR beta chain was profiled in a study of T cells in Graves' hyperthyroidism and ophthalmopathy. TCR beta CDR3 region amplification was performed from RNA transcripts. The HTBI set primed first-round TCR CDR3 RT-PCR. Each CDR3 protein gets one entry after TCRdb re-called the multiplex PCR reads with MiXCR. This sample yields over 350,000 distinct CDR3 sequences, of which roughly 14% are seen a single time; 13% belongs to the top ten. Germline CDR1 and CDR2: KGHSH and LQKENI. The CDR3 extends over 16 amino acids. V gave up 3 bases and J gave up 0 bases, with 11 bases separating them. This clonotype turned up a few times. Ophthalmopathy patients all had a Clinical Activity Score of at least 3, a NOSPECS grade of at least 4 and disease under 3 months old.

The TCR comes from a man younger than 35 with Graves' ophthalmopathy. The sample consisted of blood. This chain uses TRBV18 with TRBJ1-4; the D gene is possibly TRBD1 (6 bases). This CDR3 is CASSPLDRATNEKLFF. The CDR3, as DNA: TGTGCCAGCTCACCCTTGGACAGAGCAACTAATGAAAAACTGTTTTTT.